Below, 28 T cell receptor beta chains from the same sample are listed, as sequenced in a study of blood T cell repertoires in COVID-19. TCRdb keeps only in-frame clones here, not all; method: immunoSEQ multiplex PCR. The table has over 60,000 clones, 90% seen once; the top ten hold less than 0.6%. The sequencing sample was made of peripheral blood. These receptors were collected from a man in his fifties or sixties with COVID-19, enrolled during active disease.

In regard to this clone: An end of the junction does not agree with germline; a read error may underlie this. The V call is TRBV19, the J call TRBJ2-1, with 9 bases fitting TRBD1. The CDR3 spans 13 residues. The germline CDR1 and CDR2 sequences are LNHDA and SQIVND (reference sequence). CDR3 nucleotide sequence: TGTGCCAGTAGTGTAGACAGGGGGAATGAGCAGTTCTTC. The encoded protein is CASSVDRGNEQFF. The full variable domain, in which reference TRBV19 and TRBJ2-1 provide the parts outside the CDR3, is DGGITQSPKYLFRKEGQNVTLSCEQNLNHDAMYWYRQDPGQGLRLIYYSQIVNDFQKGDIAEGYSVSREKKESFPLTVTSAQKNPTAFYLCASSVDRGNEQFFGPGTRLTVL.

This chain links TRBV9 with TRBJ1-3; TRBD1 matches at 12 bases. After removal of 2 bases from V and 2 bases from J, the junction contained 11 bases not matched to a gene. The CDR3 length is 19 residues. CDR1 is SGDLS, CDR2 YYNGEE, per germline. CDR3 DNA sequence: TGTGCCAGCAGCGTTGGGACAGGGGGCCGGCTCGAGGCTGGAAACACCATATATTTT. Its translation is CASSVGTGGRLEAGNTIYF.

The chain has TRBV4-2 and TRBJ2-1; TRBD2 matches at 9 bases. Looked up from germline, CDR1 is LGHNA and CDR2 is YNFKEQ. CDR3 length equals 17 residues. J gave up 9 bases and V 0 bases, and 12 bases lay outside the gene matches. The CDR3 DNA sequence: TGTGCCAGCAGCCAAGATAGCCCGGCGGGAGGGTATAGTGAGCAGTTCTTC. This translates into CASSQDSPAGGYSEQFF.

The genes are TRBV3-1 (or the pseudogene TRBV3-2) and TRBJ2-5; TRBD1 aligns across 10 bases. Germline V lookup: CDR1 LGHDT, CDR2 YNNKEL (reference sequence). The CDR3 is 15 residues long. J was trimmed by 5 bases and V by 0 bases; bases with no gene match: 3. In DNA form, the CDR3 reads TGTGCCAGCAGCCAAGAGACAGGGGGCGCGGAGACCCAGTACTTC. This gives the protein CASSQETGGAETQYF.

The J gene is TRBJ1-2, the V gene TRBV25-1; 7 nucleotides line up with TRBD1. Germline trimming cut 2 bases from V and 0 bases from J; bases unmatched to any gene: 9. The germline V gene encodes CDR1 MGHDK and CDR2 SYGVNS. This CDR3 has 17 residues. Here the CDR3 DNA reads TGTGCCAGCAGTGAAGGCCCAGGACAGGCAACTAACTATGGCTACACCTTC. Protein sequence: CASSEGPGQATNYGYTF.

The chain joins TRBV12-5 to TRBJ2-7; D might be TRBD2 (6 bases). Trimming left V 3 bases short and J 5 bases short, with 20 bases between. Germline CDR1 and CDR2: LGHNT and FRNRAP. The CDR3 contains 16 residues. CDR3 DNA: TGTGCTAGTGGTTTACTCCTGGGCAGGGAGGAGGACGAGCAGTACTTC. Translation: CASGLLLGREEDEQYF.

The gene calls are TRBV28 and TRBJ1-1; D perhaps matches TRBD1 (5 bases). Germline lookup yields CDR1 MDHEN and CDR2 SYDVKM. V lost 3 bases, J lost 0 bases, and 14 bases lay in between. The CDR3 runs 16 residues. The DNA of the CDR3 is TGTGCCAGCAGTTTTATTTTAGACAGAGTGAACACTGAAGCTTTCTTT. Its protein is CASSFILDRVNTEAFF.

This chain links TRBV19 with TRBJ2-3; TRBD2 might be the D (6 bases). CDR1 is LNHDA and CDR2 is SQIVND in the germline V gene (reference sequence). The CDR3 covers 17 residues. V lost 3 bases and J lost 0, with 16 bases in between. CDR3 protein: CASSMARQRVSTDTQYF. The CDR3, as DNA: TGTGCCAGTAGTATGGCCCGACAGCGGGTCAGCACAGATACGCAGTATTTT.

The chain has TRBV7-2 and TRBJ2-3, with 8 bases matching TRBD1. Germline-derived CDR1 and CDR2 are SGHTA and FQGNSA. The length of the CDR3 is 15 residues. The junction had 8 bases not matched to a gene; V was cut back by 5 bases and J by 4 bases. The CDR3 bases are TGTGCCAGCAGCCCTAGGACAGGGTGGCCAGATACGCAGTATTTT. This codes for CASSPRTGWPDTQYF. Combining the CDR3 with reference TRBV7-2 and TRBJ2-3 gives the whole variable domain GAGVSQSPSNKVTEKGKDVELRCDPISGHTALYWYRQSLGQGLEFLIYFQGNSAPDKSGLPSDRFSAERTGGSVSTLTIQRTQQEDSAVYLCASSPRTGWPDTQYFGPGTRLTVL.

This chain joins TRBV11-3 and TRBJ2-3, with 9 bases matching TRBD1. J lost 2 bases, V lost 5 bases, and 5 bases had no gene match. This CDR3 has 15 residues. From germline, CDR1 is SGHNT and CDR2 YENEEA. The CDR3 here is CASSTDRGHTDTQYF. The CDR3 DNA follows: TGTGCCAGCAGCACGGACAGGGGCCACACAGATACGCAGTATTTT.

The CDR3: CASSYSRGSLREQYF. For the CDR3, the DNA is TGTGCCAGCAGTTACTCGCGCGGGAGCCTTCGGGAGCAGTACTTC. The rearrangement uses TRBV6-5 and TRBJ2-7, with 7 bases fitting TRBD2. CDR3 length equals 15 residues. J was trimmed by 7 bases and V by 0 bases; bases with no gene match: 9. Germline V lookup: CDR1 MNHEY, CDR2 SVGAGI.

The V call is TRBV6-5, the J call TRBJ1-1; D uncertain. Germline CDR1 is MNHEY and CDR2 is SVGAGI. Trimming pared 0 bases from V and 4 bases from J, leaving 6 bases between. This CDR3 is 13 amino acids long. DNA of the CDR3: TGTGCCAGCAGTTACTCTCCGTCCACTGAAGCTTTCTTT. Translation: CASSYSPSTEAFF.

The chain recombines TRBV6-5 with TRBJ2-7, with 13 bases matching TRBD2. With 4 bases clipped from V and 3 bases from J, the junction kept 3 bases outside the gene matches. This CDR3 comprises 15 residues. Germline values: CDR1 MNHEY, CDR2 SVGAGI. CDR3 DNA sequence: TGTGCCAGCAGTTTCCGGACTAGCGGGAGCTACGAGCAGTACTTC. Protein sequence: CASSFRTSGSYEQYF.

CDR3 nucleotide sequence: TGTGCCACCAGTGAGCACACAGGGGACGGTCGCTATGGCTACACCTTC. Its translation: CATSEHTGDGRYGYTF. This rearrangement joins TRBV24-1 to TRBJ1-2, with 7 bases fitting TRBD1. Trimming at V came to 4 bases and at J to 4 bases, leaving 11 bases not matched to a gene. In germline, CDR1 is KGHDR, CDR2 SFDVKD. This CDR3 is 16 amino acids long.

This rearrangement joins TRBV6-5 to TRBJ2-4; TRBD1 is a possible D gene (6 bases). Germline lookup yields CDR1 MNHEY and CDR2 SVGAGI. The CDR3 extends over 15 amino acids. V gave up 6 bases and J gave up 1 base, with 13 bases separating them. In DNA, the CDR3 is TGTGCCAGCAGGCCAGACAGGCGGGCCAAAAACATTCAGTACTTC. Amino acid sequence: CASRPDRRAKNIQYF.

This CDR3 reads CASSSLSGRTYNEQFF. As DNA, the CDR3 is TGTGCCAGCAGTTCCCTTAGCGGGAGGACCTACAATGAGCAGTTCTTC. The chain recombines TRBV27 with TRBJ2-1, with 10 nucleotides matching TRBD2. V lost 4 bases, J lost 2 bases, and 5 bases stayed unmatched. CDR3 length equals 16 residues. Germline assignment: CDR1 MNHEY and CDR2 SMNVEV (reference sequence).

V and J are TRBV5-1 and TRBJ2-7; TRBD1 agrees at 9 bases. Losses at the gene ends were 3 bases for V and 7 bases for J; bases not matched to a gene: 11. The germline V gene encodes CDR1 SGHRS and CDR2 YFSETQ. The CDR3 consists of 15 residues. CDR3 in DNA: TGCGCCAGCAGCTCCGGACAGGGGAGTCCGGGGGAGCAGTACTTC. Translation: CASSSGQGSPGEQYF. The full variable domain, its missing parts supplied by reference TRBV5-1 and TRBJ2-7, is KAGVTQTPRYLIKTRGQQVTLSCSPISGHRSVSWYQQTPGQGLQFLFEYFSETQRNKGNFPGRFSGRQFSNSRSEMNVSTLELGDSALYLCASSSGQGSPGEQYFGPGTRLTVT.

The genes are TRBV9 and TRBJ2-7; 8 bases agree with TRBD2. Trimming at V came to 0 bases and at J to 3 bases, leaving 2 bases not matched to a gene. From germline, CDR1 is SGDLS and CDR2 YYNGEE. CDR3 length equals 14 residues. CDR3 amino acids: CASSVGTSGYEQYF. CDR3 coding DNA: TGTGCCAGCAGCGTAGGTACTAGCGGCTACGAGCAGTACTTC. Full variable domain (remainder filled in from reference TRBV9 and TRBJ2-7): DSGVTQTPKHLITATGQRVTLRCSPRSGDLSVYWYQQSLDQGLQFLIQYYNGEERAKGNILERFSAQQFPDLHSELNLSSLELGDSALYFCASSVGTSGYEQYFGPGTRLTVT.

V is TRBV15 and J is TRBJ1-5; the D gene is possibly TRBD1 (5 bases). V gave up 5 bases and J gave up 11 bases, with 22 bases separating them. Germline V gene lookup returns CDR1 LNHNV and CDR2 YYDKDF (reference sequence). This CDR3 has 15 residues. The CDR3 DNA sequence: TGTGCCACCAGCTGGGGGGGAGGGGCCGAGGAGGCCCAGCATTTT. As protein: CATSWGGGAEEAQHF.

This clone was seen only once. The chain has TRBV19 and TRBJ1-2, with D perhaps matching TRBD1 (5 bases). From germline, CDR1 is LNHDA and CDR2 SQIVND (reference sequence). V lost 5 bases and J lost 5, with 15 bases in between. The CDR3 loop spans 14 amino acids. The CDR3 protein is CASSAQIQGYGYTF. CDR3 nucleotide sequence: TGTGCCAGTAGTGCTCAAATTCAGGGATATGGCTACACCTTC.

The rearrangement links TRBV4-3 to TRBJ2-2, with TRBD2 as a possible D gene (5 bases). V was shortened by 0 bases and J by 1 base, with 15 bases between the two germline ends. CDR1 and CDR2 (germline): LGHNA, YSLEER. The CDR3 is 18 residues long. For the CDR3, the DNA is TGCGCCAGCAGCCAAGAATTCGTGGCGGGCGTGAACACCGGGGAGCTGTTTTTT. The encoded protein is CASSQEFVAGVNTGELFF.

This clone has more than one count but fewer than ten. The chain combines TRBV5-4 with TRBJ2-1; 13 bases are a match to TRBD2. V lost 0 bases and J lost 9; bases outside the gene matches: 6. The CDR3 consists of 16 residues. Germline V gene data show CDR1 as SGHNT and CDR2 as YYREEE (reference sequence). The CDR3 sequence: CASSLVTSGRATEQFF. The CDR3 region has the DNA TGTGCCAGCAGCTTGGTCACTAGCGGGAGGGCCACTGAGCAGTTCTTC. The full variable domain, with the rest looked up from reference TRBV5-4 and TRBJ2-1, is ETGVTQSPTHLIKTRGQQVTLRCSSQSGHNTVSWYQQALGQGPQFIFQYYREEENGRGNFPPRFSGLQFPNYSSELNVNALELDDSALYLCASSLVTSGRATEQFFGPGTRLTVL.

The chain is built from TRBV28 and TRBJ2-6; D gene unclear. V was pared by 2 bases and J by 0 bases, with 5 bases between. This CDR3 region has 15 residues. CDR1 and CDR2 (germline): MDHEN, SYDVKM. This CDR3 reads CASSLRSSGANVLTF. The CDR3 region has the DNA TGTGCCAGCAGTTTACGGAGCTCTGGGGCCAACGTCCTGACTTTC.

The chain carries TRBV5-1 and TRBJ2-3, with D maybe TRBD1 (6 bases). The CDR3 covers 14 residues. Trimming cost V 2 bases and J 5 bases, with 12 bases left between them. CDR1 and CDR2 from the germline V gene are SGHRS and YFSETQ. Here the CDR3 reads CASSFLGGRDTQYF. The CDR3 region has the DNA TGCGCCAGCAGCTTTTTAGGGGGTAGAGATACGCAGTATTTT.

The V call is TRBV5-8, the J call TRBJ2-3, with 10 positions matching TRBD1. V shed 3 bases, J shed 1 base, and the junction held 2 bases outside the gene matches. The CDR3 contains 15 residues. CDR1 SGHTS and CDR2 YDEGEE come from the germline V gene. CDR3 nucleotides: TGTGCCAGCAGCTACGGGACAGGGGGCACAGATACGCAGTATTTT. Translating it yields CASSYGTGGTDTQYF.

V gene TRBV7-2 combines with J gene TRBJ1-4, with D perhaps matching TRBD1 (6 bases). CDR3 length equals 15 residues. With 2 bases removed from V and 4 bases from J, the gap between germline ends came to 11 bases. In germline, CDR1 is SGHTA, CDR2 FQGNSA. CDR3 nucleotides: TGTGCCAGCAGCTTAACCCCACAGGGTAATGAAAAACTGTTTTTT. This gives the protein CASSLTPQGNEKLFF. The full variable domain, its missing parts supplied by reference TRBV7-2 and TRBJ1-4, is GAGVSQSPSNKVTEKGKDVELRCDPISGHTALYWYRQSLGQGLEFLIYFQGNSAPDKSGLPSDRFSAERTGGSVSTLTIQRTQQEDSAVYLCASSLTPQGNEKLFFGSGTQLSVL.

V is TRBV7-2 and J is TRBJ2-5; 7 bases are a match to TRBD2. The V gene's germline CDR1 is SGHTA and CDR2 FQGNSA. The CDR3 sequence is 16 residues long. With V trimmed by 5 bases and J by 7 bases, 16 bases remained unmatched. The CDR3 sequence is CASSPRGLRGGGTQYF. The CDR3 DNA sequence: TGTGCCAGCAGCCCACGGGGACTAAGGGGTGGTGGGACCCAGTACTTC. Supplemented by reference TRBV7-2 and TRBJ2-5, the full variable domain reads GAGVSQSPSNKVTEKGKDVELRCDPISGHTALYWYRQSLGQGLEFLIYFQGNSAPDKSGLPSDRFSAERTGGSVSTLTIQRTQQEDSAVYLCASSPRGLRGGGTQYFGPGTRLLVL.

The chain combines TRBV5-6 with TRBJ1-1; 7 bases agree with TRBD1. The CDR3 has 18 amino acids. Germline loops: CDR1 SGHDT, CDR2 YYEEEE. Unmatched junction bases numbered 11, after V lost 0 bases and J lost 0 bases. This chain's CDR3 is CASSLAGQAFGMNTEAFF. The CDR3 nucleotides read TGTGCCAGCAGCTTGGCCGGACAGGCGTTCGGTATGAACACTGAAGCTTTCTTT.